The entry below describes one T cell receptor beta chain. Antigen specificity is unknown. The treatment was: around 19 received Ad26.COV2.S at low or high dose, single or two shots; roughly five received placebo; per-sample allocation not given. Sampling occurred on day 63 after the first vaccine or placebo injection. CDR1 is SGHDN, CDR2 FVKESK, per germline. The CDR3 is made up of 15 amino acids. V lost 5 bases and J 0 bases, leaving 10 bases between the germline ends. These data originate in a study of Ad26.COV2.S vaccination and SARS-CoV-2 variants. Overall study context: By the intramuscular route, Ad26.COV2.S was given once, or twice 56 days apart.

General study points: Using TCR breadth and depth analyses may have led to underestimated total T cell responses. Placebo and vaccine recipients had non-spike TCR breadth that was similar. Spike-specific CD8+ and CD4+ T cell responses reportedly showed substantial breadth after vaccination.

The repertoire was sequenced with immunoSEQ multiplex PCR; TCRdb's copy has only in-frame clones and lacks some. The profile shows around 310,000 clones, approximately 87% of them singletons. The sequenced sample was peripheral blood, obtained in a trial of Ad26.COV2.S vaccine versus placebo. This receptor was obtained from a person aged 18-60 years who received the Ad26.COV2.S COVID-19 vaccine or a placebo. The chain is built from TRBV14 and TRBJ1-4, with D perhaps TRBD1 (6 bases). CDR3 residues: CASSYGGSTNEKLFF. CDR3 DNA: TGTGCCAGCAGCTACGGGGGCTCAACTAATGAAAAACTGTTTTTT.